Sequencing of this T cell receptor beta chain was carried out in a study of T cells after yellow fever vaccination (dated by TCRdb to between 2018 and 2021). With respect to the entire study: The SMART-Seq v4 Ultra Low Input RNA kit was used to prepare libraries from fractions with low cell numbers. To track T-cell clones before and after primary and booster YFV17D yellow fever vaccination, bulk TCR alpha and beta repertoires were sequenced longitudinally. Two healthy male donors, one aged 18 to 29 and one aged 30 to 40 years, made up the cohort. Blood samples were taken at several timepoints before and after primary and secondary immunization, and bulk PBMC replicates and cell subsets were isolated. General conclusions and limits of the study: The secondary T-cell response was found to be weaker but faster than the primary response, with a peak reached on day 5 rather than on day 15. A small share of clonotypes occurred in both CD4 and CD8 compartments, likely arising from convergent recombination. Because the study included only two donors, the extent to which the findings can be generalized is limited. Most clones expanded after primary vaccination were re-detected after the booster (almost 97% of CD4 and 88% of CD8), suggesting broad memory maintenance. FACS-sorted repertoires could contain abundant contaminating clonotypes from the bulk population, so computational filtering was required.

The CDR3, from cysteine to phenylalanine, totals 14 residues. CDR3 DNA only is kept here, 42 bases in frame from base 1. CDR1 and CDR2 were assigned from the germline V gene (reference sequence) as LNHNV and YYDKDF. Trimming takes 3 bases from V and 5 bases from J, and the germline ends sit 11 bases apart. TCR cDNA was synthesized by 5'RACE template switching, which introduced a universal primer site and unique molecular identifiers. Priming for cDNA synthesis came from both the TCR alpha and TCR beta constant segments. Library amplification used two PCR steps, and the second PCR step added sample barcodes and sequencing adapters. Sequencing of the libraries was done on either Illumina HiSeq 2500 (2x100 bp) or NovaSeq (2x150 bp). In the source study's methods: MIGEC handled demultiplexing of reads and collapsing into UMI consensus sequences, while MiXCR performed V(D)J alignment. Vaccine-responding clonotypes were identified with edgeR using replicate PBMC samples, with FDR below 0.01 and a log2 fold change above 5 up to day 15 being required. Each bulk clonotype was labeled CD4 or CD8 based on which sequenced repertoire, CD4 or CD8, contained the clonotype at higher abundance. In-frame beta chains were kept once TCRdb had trimmed the public reads at Q25 with fastp and called clones with MiXCR. Duplicate CDR3 protein sequences are folded into a single record with the most common DNA and genes. The V and J calls and clone size come from TCRdb's table, not from the authors' own analysis. Present in this sample are approximately 74,000 distinct CDR3 sequences, roughly 6.9% of which were seen just once. The ten largest make up around 35% of the sample.

The treatment or condition label, as the study defines it: live attenuated yellow fever vaccine strain. PBMCs were isolated from peripheral blood using a standard Ficoll-Paque protocol. CD4 and CD8 T-cell fractions were isolated with Dynabeads CD4 and CD8 positive selection kits. RNA was extracted with TriZol from bulk PBMCs, CD4 and CD8 fractions, and dextramer-positive and dextramer-negative fractions. The table lists this clonotype with many counts. Its binding antigen is unknown. No base-level quality is on record; no much larger clone is a single base apart. This TCR was recovered from a man younger than 35 who received the YFV17D yellow fever vaccine. Recombination joined TRBV15 with TRBJ1-5; D gene: possibly TRBD1, on 5 matching bases. Sequenced here: CD8+ T cells sorted from PBMCs, sampled 5 to 6 days after the first yellow fever vaccination. CDR3 sequence: CATSSRQGYQPQHF. The nucleotide sequence is TGTGCCACCAGCAGTAGGCAGGGATATCAGCCCCAGCATTTT.